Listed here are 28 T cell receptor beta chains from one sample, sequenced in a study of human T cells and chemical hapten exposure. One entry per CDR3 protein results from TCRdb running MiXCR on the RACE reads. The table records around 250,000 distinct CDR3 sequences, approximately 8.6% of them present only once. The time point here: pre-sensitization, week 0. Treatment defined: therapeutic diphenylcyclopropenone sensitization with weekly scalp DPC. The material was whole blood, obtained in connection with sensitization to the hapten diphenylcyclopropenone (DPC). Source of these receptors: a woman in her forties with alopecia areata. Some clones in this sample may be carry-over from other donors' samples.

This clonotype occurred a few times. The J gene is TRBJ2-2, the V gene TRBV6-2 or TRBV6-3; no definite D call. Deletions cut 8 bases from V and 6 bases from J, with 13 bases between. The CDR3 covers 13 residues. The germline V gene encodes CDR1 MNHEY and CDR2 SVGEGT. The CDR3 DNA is TGTGCCAGCGAGTGGTCTCCCCCCGGGGAGCTGTTTTTT. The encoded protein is CASEWSPPGELFF.

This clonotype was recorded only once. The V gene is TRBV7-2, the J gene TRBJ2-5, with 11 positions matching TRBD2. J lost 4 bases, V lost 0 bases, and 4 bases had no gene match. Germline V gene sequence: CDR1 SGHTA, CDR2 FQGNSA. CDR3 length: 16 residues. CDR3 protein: CASSLASGRAGETQYF. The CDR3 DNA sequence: TGTGCCAGCAGCTTAGCTAGCGGGAGGGCCGGAGAGACCCAGTACTTC.

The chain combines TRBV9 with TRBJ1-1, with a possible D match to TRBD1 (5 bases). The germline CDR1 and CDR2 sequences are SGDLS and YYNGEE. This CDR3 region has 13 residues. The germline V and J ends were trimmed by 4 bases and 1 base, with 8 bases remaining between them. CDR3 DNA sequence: TGTGCCAGCAGCAAACAGGAGAACACTGAAGCTTTCTTT. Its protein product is CASSKQENTEAFF.

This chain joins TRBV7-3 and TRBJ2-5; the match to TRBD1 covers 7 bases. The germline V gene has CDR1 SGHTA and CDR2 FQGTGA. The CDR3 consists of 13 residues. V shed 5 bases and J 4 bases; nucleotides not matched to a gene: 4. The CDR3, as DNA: TGTGCCAGCAGCACAGGGGTTAGAGAGACCCAGTACTTC. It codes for CASSTGVRETQYF. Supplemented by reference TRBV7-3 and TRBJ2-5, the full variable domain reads GAGVSQTPSNKVTEKGKYVELRCDPISGHTALYWYRQSLGQGPEFLIYFQGTGAADDSGLPNDRFFAVRPEGSVSTLKIQRTERGDSAVYLCASSTGVRETQYFGPGTRLLVL.

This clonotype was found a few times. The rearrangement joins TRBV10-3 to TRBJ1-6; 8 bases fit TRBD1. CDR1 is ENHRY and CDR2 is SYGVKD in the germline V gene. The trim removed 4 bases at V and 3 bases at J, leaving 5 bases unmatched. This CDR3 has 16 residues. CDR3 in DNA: TGTGCCATCAGTGCCGCAGGGGGCCGCTATAATTCACCCCTCCACTTT. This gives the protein CAISAAGGRYNSPLHF.

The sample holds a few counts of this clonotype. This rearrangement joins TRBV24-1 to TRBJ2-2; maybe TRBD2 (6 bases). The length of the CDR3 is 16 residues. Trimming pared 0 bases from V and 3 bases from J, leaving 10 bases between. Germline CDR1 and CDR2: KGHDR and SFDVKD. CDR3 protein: CATSDLTGDYTGELFF. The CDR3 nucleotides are TGTGCCACCAGTGATTTGACGGGGGATTACACCGGGGAGCTGTTTTTT.

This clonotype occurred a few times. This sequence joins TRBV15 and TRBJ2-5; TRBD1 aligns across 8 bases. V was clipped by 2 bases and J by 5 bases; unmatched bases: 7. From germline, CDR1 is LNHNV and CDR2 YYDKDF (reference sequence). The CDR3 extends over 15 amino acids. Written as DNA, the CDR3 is TGTGCCACCAGCAGACCCGGACAGGGAAGCGAGACCCAGTACTTC. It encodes CATSRPGQGSETQYF.

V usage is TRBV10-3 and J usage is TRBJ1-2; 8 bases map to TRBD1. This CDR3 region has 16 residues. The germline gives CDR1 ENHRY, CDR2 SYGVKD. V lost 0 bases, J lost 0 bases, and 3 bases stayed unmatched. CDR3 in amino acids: CAISESDRAPNYGYTF. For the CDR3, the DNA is TGTGCCATCAGTGAGTCGGACAGGGCTCCTAACTATGGCTACACCTTC.

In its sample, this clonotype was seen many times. The CDR3 is CASKWAPDTQYF. The CDR3 DNA is TGTGCCAGCAAGTGGGCCCCAGATACGCAGTATTTT. The chain is built from TRBV2 and TRBJ2-3; D is unclear. V shed 7 bases and J shed 4 bases, with 9 bases lying between them. Germline CDR1 is SNHLY and CDR2 is FYNNEI. This CDR3 spans 12 amino acids.

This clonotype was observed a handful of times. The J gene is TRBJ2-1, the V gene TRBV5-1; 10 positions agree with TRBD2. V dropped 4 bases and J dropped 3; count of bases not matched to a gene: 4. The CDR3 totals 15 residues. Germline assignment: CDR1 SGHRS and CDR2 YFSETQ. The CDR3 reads CASSTGTSDYNEQFF. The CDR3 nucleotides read TGCGCCAGCAGCACCGGGACTAGCGACTACAATGAGCAGTTCTTC.

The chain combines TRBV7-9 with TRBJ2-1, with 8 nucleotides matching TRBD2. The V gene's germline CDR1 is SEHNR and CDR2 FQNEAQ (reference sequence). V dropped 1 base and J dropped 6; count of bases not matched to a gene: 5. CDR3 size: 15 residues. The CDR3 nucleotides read TGTGCCAGCAGCTTAGGGGCCGGGACTAGCAATGAGCAGTTCTTC. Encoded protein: CASSLGAGTSNEQFF.

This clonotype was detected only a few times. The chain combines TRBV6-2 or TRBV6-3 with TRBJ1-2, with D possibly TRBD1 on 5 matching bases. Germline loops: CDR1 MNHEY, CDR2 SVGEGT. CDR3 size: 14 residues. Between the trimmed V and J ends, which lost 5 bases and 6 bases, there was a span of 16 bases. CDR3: CASSPSREGHGYTF. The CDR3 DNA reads TGTGCCAGCAGTCCCTCCAGGGAAGGACATGGCTACACCTTC.

The CDR3 protein is CSARDLWRDDVDTQYF. The CDR3 DNA sequence: TGCAGTGCGAGGGACTTATGGCGGGATGATGTAGATACGCAGTATTTT. The genes are TRBV20-1 and TRBJ2-3; tentative D call: TRBD2 (6 bases). Germline lookup yields CDR1 DFQATT and CDR2 SNEGSKA (reference sequence). V was shortened by 6 bases and J by 5 bases, with 24 bases between the two germline ends. This CDR3 region has 16 residues.

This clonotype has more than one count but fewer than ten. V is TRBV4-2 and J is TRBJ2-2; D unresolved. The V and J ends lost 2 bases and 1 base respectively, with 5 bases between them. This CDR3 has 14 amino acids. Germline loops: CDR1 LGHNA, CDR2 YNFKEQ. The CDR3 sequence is CASSQTKNTGELFF. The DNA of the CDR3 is TGTGCCAGCAGCCAAACTAAGAACACCGGGGAGCTGTTTTTT.

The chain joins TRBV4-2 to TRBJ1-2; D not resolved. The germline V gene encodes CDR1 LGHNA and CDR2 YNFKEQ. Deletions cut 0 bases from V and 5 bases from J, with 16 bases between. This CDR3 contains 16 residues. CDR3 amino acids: CASSQEVGGAGYGYTF. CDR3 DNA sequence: TGTGCCAGCAGCCAAGAAGTCGGCGGTGCGGGATATGGCTACACCTTC.

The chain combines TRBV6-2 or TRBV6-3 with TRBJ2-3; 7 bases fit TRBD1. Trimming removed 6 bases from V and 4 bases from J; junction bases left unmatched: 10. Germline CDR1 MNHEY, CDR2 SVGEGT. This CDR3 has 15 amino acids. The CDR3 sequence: CASSLLQGTPDTQYF. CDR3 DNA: TGTGCCAGCAGCCTACTACAGGGGACCCCAGATACGCAGTATTTT.

The CDR3 region has the DNA TGTGCCAGCAGTGAGTTGGGGAGAGGCCAAGAGACCCAGTACTTC. Protein product: CASSELGRGQETQYF. The chain employs TRBV25-1 and TRBJ2-5, with a possible D match to TRBD2 (5 bases). This CDR3 contains 15 residues. Germline V gives CDR1 MGHDK, CDR2 SYGVNS. V was clipped by 3 bases and J by 1 base, with 12 bases between them.

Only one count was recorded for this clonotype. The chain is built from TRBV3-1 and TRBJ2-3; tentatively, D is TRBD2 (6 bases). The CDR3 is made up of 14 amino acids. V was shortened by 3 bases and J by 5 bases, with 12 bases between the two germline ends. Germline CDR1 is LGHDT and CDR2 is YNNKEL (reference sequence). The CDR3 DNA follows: TGTGCCAGCAGCCATGGACGGGGGTTAGATACGCAGTATTTT. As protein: CASSHGRGLDTQYF.

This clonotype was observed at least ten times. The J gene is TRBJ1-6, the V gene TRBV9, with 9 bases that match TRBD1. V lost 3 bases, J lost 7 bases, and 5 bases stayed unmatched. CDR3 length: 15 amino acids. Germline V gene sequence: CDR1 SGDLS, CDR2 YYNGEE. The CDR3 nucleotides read TGTGCCAGCAGCGCCCAAGGACAGGGGAATTCACCCCTCCACTTT. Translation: CASSAQGQGNSPLHF. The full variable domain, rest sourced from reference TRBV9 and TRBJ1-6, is DSGVTQTPKHLITATGQRVTLRCSPRSGDLSVYWYQQSLDQGLQFLIQYYNGEERAKGNILERFSAQQFPDLHSELNLSSLELGDSALYFCASSAQGQGNSPLHFGNGTRLTVT.

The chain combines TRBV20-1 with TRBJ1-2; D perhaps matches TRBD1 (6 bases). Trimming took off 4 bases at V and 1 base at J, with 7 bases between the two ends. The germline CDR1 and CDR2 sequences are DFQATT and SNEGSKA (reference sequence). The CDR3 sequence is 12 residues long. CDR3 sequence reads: CSANRVNYGYTF. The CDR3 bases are TGCAGTGCTAACAGGGTTAACTATGGCTACACCTTC.

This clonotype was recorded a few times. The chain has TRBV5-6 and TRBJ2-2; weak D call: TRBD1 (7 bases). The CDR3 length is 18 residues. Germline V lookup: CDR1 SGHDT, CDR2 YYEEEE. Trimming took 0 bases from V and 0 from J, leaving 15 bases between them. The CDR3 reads CASSLAPGGITNTGELFF. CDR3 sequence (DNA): TGTGCCAGCAGCTTGGCTCCAGGGGGGATAACGAACACCGGGGAGCTGTTTTTT.

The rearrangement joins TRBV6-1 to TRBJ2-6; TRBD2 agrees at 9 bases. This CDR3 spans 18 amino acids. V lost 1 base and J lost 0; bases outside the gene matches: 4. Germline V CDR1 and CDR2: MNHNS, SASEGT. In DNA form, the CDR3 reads TGTGCCAGCAGTGAAGGTATTAGCGGGAGCTCTGGGGCCAACGTCCTGACTTTC. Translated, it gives CASSEGISGSSGANVLTF.

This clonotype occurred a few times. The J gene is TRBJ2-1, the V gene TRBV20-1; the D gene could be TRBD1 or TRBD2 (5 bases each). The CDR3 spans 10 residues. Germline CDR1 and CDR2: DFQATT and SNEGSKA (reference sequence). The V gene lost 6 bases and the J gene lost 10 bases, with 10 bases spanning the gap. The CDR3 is CSAGTGEQFF. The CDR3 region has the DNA TGCAGTGCGGGGACCGGAGAGCAGTTCTTC.

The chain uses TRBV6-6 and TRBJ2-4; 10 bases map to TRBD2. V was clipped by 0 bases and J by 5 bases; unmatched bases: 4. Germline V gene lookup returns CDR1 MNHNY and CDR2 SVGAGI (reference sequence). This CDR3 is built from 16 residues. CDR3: CASSYSTSGQENIQYF. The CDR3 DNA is TGTGCCAGCAGTTACTCGACTAGCGGGCAGGAAAACATTCAGTACTTC.

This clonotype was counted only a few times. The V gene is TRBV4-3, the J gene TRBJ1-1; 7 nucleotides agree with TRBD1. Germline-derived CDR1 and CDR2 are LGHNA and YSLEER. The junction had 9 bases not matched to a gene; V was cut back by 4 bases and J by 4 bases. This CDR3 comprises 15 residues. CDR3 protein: CASSRETGMVTEAFF. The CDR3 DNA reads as TGCGCCAGCAGCCGAGAGACAGGGATGGTCACTGAAGCTTTCTTT.

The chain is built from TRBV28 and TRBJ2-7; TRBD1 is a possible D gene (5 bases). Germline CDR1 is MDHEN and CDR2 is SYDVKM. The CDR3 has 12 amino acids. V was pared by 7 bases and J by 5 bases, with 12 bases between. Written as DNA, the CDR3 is TGTGCCAGCACTACCCTGGGGCACGAGCAGTACTTC. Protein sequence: CASTTLGHEQYF.

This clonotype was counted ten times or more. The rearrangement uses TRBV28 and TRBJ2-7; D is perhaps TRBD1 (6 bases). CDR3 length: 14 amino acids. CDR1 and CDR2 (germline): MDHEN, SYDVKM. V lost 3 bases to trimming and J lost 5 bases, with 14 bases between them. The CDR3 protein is CASSFQGSTHEQYF. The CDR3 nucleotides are TGTGCCAGCAGTTTCCAGGGGTCTACACACGAGCAGTACTTC. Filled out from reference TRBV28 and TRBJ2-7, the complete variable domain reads DVKVTQSSRYLVKRTGEKVFLECVQDMDHENMFWYRQDPGLGLRLIYFSYDVKMKEKGDIPEGYSVSREKKERFSLILESASTNQTSMYLCASSFQGSTHEQYFGPGTRLTVT.

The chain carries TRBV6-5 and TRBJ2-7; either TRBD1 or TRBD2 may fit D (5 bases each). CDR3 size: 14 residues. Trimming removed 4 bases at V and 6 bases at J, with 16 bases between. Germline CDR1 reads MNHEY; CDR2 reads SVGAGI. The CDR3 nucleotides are TGTGCCAGCAGTTCGAACGGGGCCGGGGCCGAGCAGTACTTC. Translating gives CASSSNGAGAEQYF.